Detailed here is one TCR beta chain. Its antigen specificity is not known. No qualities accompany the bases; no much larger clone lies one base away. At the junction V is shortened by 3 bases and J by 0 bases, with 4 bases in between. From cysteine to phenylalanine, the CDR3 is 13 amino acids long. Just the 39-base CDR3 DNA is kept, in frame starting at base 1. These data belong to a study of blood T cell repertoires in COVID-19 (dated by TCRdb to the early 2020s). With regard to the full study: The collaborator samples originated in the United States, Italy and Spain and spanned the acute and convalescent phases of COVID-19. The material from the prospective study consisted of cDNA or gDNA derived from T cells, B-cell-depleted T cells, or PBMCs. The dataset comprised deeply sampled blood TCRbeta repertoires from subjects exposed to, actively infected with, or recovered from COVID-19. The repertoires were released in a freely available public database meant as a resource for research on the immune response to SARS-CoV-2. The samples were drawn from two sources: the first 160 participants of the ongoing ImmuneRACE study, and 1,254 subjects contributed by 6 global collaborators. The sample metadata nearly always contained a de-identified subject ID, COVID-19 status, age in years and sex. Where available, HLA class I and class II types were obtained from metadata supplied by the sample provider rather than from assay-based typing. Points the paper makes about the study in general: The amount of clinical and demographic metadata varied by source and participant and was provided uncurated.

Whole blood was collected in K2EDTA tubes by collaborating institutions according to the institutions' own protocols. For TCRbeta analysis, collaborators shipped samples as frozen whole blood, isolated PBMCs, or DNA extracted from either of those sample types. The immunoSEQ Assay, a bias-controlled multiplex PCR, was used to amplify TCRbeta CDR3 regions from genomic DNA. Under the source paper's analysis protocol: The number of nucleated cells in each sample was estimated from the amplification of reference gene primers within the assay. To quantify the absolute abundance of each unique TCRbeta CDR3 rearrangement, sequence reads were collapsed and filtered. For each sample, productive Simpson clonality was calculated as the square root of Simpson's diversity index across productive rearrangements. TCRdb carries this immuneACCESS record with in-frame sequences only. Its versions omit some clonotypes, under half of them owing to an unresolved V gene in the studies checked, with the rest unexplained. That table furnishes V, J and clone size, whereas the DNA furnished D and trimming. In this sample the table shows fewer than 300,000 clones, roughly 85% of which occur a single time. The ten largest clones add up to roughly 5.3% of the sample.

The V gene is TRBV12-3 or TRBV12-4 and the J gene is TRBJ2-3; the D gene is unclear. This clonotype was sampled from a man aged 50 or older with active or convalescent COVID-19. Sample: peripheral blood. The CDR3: CASSLRSTDTQYF. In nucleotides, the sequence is TGTGCCAGCAGTTTGCGGAGCACAGATACGCAGTATTTT.